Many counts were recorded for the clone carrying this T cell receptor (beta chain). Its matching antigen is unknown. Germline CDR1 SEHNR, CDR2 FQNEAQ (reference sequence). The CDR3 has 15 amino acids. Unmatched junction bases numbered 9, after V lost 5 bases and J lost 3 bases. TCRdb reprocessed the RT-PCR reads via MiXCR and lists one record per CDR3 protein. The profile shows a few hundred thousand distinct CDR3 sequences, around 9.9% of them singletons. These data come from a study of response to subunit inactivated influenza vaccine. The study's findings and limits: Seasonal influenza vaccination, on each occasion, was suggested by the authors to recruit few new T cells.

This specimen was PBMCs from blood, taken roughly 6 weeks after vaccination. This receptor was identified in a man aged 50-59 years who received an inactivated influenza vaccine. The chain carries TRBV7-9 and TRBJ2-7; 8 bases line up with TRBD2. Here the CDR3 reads CASSVTSGGFYEQYF. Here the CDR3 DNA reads TGTGCCAGCAGCGTTACTAGCGGAGGCTTCTACGAGCAGTACTTC.